Following are 3 T cell receptor beta chains from one sample sequenced in a study of CD8+CD57+ T cells in acquired aplastic anemia. Patients chosen for sequencing had CD8+CD57+ cells that had expanded, as shown by flow cytometry. Profiling that covered TCR beta VDJ and CDR3 relied on genomic DNA as its template. Via MiXCR, TCRdb re-called the reads, giving one row per CDR3 protein. The repertoire holds about 40,000 distinct CDR3 sequences, with roughly two thirds as singletons. The material sequenced was sorted CD4+, CD8+, or CD8+CD57+ T cells (not recorded which) from PBMCs. The receptors were sampled from a human donor with aplastic anemia.

This chain uses TRBV19 with TRBJ2-5; TRBD1 or TRBD2 may be the D gene (5 bases each). The CDR3 length is 13 residues. V lost 10 bases and J lost 0, with 12 bases in between. From germline, CDR1 is LNHDA and CDR2 SQIVND (reference sequence). Here the CDR3 DNA reads TGTGCCACATCCGGGACGCACCAAGAGACCCAGTACTTC. Its translation: CATSGTHQETQYF.

CDR3: CSVEVQGAPTEAFF. CDR3 nucleotide sequence: TGCAGCGTTGAGGTACAGGGGGCGCCCACCGAAGCTTTCTTT. The chain employs TRBV29-1 and TRBJ1-1; 9 nucleotides match TRBD1. Germline V lookup: CDR1 SQVTM, CDR2 ANQGSEA. This CDR3 contains 14 residues. With 3 bases clipped from V and 8 bases from J, the junction kept 10 bases outside the gene matches.

Of note for this clonotype: The conserved closing phenylalanine or tryptophan is absent in this CDR3, likely reflecting a read error. The DNA is left out, because the CDR3 cannot be placed on it with certainty; the CDR3 is given as TCRdb lists it. CDR3 amino acids: CASSYSGQ. The genes are TRBV6-2 or TRBV6-3 and TRBJ1-2; TRBD1 is taken as the D call from the table, unchecked against the DNA. The CDR3 is 8 amino acids in total, end residues counted. Germline CDR1 MNHEY, CDR2 SVGEGT.